These T cell receptor beta chains were read from a single sample in a study of T cells in Graves' hyperthyroidism and ophthalmopathy. TCRdb processed the multiplex PCR reads anew with MiXCR; each CDR3 protein has one entry. This table has more than 450,000 distinct CDR3 sequences, about 15% appearing once. The source material was blood. The receptors derive from a middle-aged woman with Graves' hyperthyroidism. Both conserved end residues are part of each CDR3. Each record gives: clone size, J gene, D gene, V gene, CDR3 protein, CDR3 DNA. The D gene is left open where the match is weak. Part of the rows lack a size; the others show once, few, many or a class for expanded clones.

clone size: few; J gene: TRBJ2-7; D gene: TRBD1; V gene: TRBV12-3/TRBV12-4; CDR3 protein: CASSRNRGEQYF; CDR3 DNA: TGTGCCAGCAGTCGGAACAGGGGTGAGCAGTACTTC
clone size: many; J gene: TRBJ1-6; D gene: NA; V gene: TRBV20-1; CDR3 protein: CSAVMGGSYNSPLHF; CDR3 DNA: TGCAGCGCAGTTATGGGGGGATCCTATAATTCACCCCTCCACTTT
clone size: NA; J gene: TRBJ2-3; D gene: TRBD1; V gene: TRBV5-4; CDR3 protein: CASSGRGKSGTDTQYF; CDR3 DNA: TGTGCCAGCAGCGGCAGGGGGAAGAGTGGAACAGATACGCAGTATTTT
clone size: many; J gene: TRBJ2-5; D gene: NA; V gene: TRBV5-1; CDR3 protein: CASSLVGTPGQETQYF; CDR3 DNA: TGCGCCAGCAGCTTGGTGGGGACTCCTGGCCAAGAGACCCAGTACTTC
clone size: few; J gene: TRBJ1-3; D gene: NA; V gene: TRBV5-1; CDR3 protein: CASSWDGASGNTIYF; CDR3 DNA: TGCGCCAGCAGCTGGGACGGAGCCTCTGGAAACACCATATATTTT
clone size: NA; J gene: TRBJ2-1; D gene: TRBD1; V gene: TRBV5-1; CDR3 protein: CASSSWGGTGLNNEQFF; CDR3 DNA: TGCGCCAGCAGCTCCTGGGGTGGGACAGGATTAAACAATGAGCAGTTCTTC
clone size: few; J gene: TRBJ1-2; D gene: NA; V gene: TRBV10-3; CDR3 protein: CAISESSGFGYTF; CDR3 DNA: TGTGCCATCAGTGAGTCGTCGGGCTTCGGCTACACCTTC
clone size: NA; J gene: TRBJ1-2; D gene: NA; V gene: TRBV20-1; CDR3 protein: CSAVQGDGSGYTF; CDR3 DNA: TGCAGTGCTGTTCAGGGCGATGGGTCTGGCTACACCTTC
clone size: few; J gene: TRBJ1-3; D gene: TRBD1; V gene: TRBV2; CDR3 protein: CASSDRTGIGSGNTIYF; CDR3 DNA: TGTGCCAGCAGTGACAGGACAGGGATCGGATCTGGAAACACCATATATTTT
clone size: NA; J gene: TRBJ1-4; D gene: TRBD1; V gene: TRBV9; CDR3 protein: CASSESTGNYEKLFF; CDR3 DNA: TGTGCCAGCAGCGAATCGACAGGGAACTATGAAAAACTGTTTTTT
clone size: NA; J gene: TRBJ2-7; D gene: NA; V gene: TRBV19; CDR3 protein: CAIGGASIYEQYF; CDR3 DNA: TGTGCCATCGGAGGGGCATCAATCTACGAGCAGTACTTC
clone size: NA; J gene: TRBJ2-1; D gene: NA; V gene: TRBV24-1; CDR3 protein: CATSDNTGPHEQFF; CDR3 DNA: TGTGCCACCAGTGACAACACAGGTCCCCATGAGCAGTTCTTC
clone size: NA; J gene: TRBJ1-2; D gene: TRBD1; V gene: TRBV28; CDR3 protein: CASSRQGKPSTVGYTF; CDR3 DNA: TGTGCCAGCAGCCGACAGGGCAAGCCCTCCACGGTGGGCTACACCTTC
clone size: many; J gene: TRBJ2-7; D gene: NA; V gene: TRBV7-2; CDR3 protein: CASSLGLAAITYEQYF; CDR3 DNA: TGTGCCAGCAGCTTGGGTTTAGCGGCAATAACCTACGAGCAGTACTTC
clone size: NA; J gene: TRBJ1-1; D gene: TRBD1; V gene: TRBV5-1; CDR3 protein: CASRLGDSETEAFF; CDR3 DNA: TGCGCCAGCAGATTGGGGGACAGTGAAACTGAAGCTTTCTTT
clone size: many; J gene: TRBJ2-1; D gene: TRBD2; V gene: TRBV18; CDR3 protein: CASSPRLAEEFF; CDR3 DNA: TGTGCCAGCTCACCACGTCTAGCGGAAGAGTTCTTC
clone size: many; J gene: TRBJ2-7; D gene: NA; V gene: TRBV11-2; CDR3 protein: CASSLLGASGSYEQYF; CDR3 DNA: TGTGCCAGCAGCTTATTGGGGGCTAGCGGATCGTACGAGCAGTACTTC
clone size: many; J gene: TRBJ2-4; D gene: TRBD2; V gene: TRBV3-1; CDR3 protein: CASSQGLAGGAKNIQYF; CDR3 DNA: TGTGCCAGCAGCCAAGGACTAGCGGGGGGGGCCAAAAACATTCAGTACTTC
clone size: NA; J gene: TRBJ1-6; D gene: TRBD1; V gene: TRBV6-6; CDR3 protein: CASSYSIGQGDSPLHF; CDR3 DNA: TGTGCCAGCAGTTACTCTATCGGACAGGGAGACTCACCCCTCCACTTT
clone size: NA; J gene: TRBJ2-2; D gene: TRBD1; V gene: TRBV24-1; CDR3 protein: CATSDWDRDTGELFF; CDR3 DNA: TGTGCCACCAGTGATTGGGACAGGGACACCGGGGAGCTGTTTTTT
clone size: many; J gene: TRBJ1-1; D gene: TRBD1; V gene: TRBV6-1; CDR3 protein: CATRQGVVTEAFF; CDR3 DNA: TGTGCCACCAGACAGGGGGTCGTCACTGAAGCTTTCTTT
clone size: many; J gene: TRBJ2-2; D gene: NA; V gene: TRBV7-8; CDR3 protein: CASSSLENTGELFF; CDR3 DNA: TGTGCCAGCAGCTCCCTAGAGAACACCGGGGAGCTGTTTTTT
clone size: few; J gene: TRBJ1-2; D gene: TRBD1; V gene: TRBV28; CDR3 protein: CATAGQGFYGYTF; CDR3 DNA: TGTGCCACCGCGGGACAGGGGTTCTATGGCTACACCTTC
clone size: few; J gene: TRBJ2-7; D gene: NA; V gene: TRBV5-8; CDR3 protein: CASSLSGPLSYEQYF; CDR3 DNA: TGTGCCAGCAGCTTGTCCGGTCCTCTCTCCTACGAGCAGTACTTC
clone size: many; J gene: TRBJ2-7; D gene: TRBD1; V gene: TRBV13; CDR3 protein: CASSLGSRGTYEQYF; CDR3 DNA: TGTGCCAGCAGCTTAGGCTCCAGGGGGACGTACGAGCAGTACTTC
clone size: NA; J gene: TRBJ2-3; D gene: TRBD2; V gene: TRBV25-1; CDR3 protein: CASRGTSGHTSTDTQYF; CDR3 DNA: TGTGCCAGCAGAGGGACTAGCGGACACACTAGCACAGATACGCAGTATTTT
clone size: NA; J gene: TRBJ1-5; D gene: TRBD1; V gene: TRBV10-3; CDR3 protein: CAISTDRGEGGSRPQHF; CDR3 DNA: TGTGCCATCAGTACCGACAGGGGTGAAGGGGGAAGCAGGCCCCAGCATTTT
clone size: NA; J gene: TRBJ1-2; D gene: TRBD1; V gene: TRBV5-1; CDR3 protein: CASSSEGTGYGYTF; CDR3 DNA: TGCGCCAGCAGCTCTGAAGGGACAGGCTATGGCTACACCTTC
clone size: few; J gene: TRBJ1-1; D gene: NA; V gene: TRBV6-5; CDR3 protein: CASSYVPPRGSNTEAFF; CDR3 DNA: TGTGCCAGCAGTTACGTCCCCCCTCGGGGCTCGAACACTGAAGCTTTCTTT
clone size: NA; J gene: TRBJ1-6; D gene: NA; V gene: TRBV5-1; CDR3 protein: CASSGPNNSPLHF; CDR3 DNA: TGCGCCAGCAGCGGCCCAAATAATTCACCCCTCCACTTT
clone size: many; J gene: TRBJ2-3; D gene: TRBD1; V gene: TRBV5-1; CDR3 protein: CASSPGTGDNTDTQYF; CDR3 DNA: TGCGCCAGCAGCCCAGGGACAGGGGATAATACAGATACGCAGTATTTT
clone size: many; J gene: TRBJ1-2; D gene: NA; V gene: TRBV20-1; CDR3 protein: CSATRSSSIYGYTF; CDR3 DNA: TGCAGTGCTACCCGATCATCCAGCATCTATGGCTACACCTTC
clone size: NA; J gene: TRBJ2-3; D gene: TRBD1; V gene: TRBV29-1; CDR3 protein: CSTLRTGGTDTQYF; CDR3 DNA: TGCAGCACATTAAGGACAGGAGGCACAGATACGCAGTATTTT
clone size: few; J gene: TRBJ2-3; D gene: TRBD2; V gene: TRBV19; CDR3 protein: CASTLGTSASDTQYF; CDR3 DNA: TGTGCCAGTACCCTGGGGACTAGCGCCTCAGATACGCAGTATTTT
clone size: many; J gene: TRBJ2-7; D gene: NA; V gene: TRBV30; CDR3 protein: CAWSELGLLYEQYF; CDR3 DNA: TGTGCCTGGAGTGAACTCGGACTTCTCTACGAGCAGTACTTC
clone size: few; J gene: TRBJ2-3; D gene: NA; V gene: TRBV20-1; CDR3 protein: CSTLGPGTTDTQYF; CDR3 DNA: TGCAGTACACTGGGCCCCGGAACCACAGATACGCAGTATTTT
clone size: many; J gene: TRBJ2-7; D gene: NA; V gene: TRBV7-9; CDR3 protein: CASSLGGSSSYEQYF; CDR3 DNA: TGTGCCAGCAGCTTAGGAGGGAGCAGCTCCTACGAGCAGTACTTC
clone size: many; J gene: TRBJ1-1; D gene: TRBD1; V gene: TRBV20-1; CDR3 protein: CSAREDRDLFMNTEAFF; CDR3 DNA: TGCAGTGCTAGAGAGGACAGGGATTTGTTTATGAACACTGAAGCTTTCTTT
clone size: many; J gene: TRBJ1-1; D gene: NA; V gene: TRBV7-9; CDR3 protein: CAEGAEAFF; CDR3 DNA: TGTGCAGAAGGGGCTGAAGCTTTCTTT
clone size: many; J gene: TRBJ2-3; D gene: TRBD1; V gene: TRBV29-1; CDR3 protein: CSVSGTGGVLDTQYF; CDR3 DNA: TGCAGCGTTTCCGGGACAGGAGGCGTGCTGGATACGCAGTATTTT
clone size: many; J gene: TRBJ2-7; D gene: TRBD1; V gene: TRBV29-1; CDR3 protein: CSVERQGNEQYF; CDR3 DNA: TGCAGCGTTGAACGACAGGGAAACGAGCAGTACTTC
clone size: few; J gene: TRBJ2-1; D gene: NA; V gene: TRBV27; CDR3 protein: CASSLLPLDRHFNNGQFF; CDR3 DNA: TGTGCCAGCAGTTTATTGCCGCTGGACAGACACTTTAACAATGGGCAGTTCTTC
clone size: few; J gene: TRBJ1-1; D gene: TRBD1; V gene: TRBV18; CDR3 protein: CASLGQGANAEAFF; CDR3 DNA: TGTGCCAGCCTGGGACAGGGGGCGAACGCTGAAGCTTTCTTT